This TCR beta chain stems from a study of STAT3 mutations in large granular lymphocyte leukemia. Across the study: Immunosuppressive therapy was given to more than half of T-LGLL patients.

In the case of this clone: Its target is unknown.

Profiling relied on immunoSEQ multiplex PCR, and the TCRdb table lists in-frame clones only, not all of them. The sample contains around 10,000 clones, 50% to 60% of which appear only once. Whole-study findings and limits: In T-cell large granular lymphocyte leukemia, about half of patients showed multiple immunodominant subclonotypes. TCR clonotype switching after therapy occurred in about 30% of the 18 patients. Differing intervals and regimens complicate linking therapy response to clone burden.

Germline V gene data show CDR1 as SEHNR and CDR2 as FQNEAQ (reference sequence). Trimming at V came to 5 bases and at J to 2 bases, leaving 5 bases not matched to a gene. The length of the CDR3 is 14 residues. Sequencing input: peripheral blood mononuclear cells. The rearrangement joins TRBV7-9 to TRBJ2-5, with 7 bases fitting TRBD1. The receptor comes from a boy between 10 and 17 years old with T-cell large granular lymphocyte leukemia. Some clones in this sample may be carry-over from other donors' samples. DNA of the CDR3: TGTGCCAGCAGCCCCCGGGACAGACAAGAGACCCAGTACTTC. As protein: CASSPRDRQETQYF.